This TCR beta chain was retrieved from a study of CD8 T cells in Susac syndrome. Roughly 0.45 to 1 ug RNA was reverse transcribed with random hexamers. One entry per CDR3 protein results from TCRdb running MiXCR on the immunoSEQ multiplex PCR reads. The data contain hundreds of thousands of distinct CDR3 sequences, about 95% of them seen just once; the ten biggest clones take up roughly 0.14%. The J segment lost 6 bases and the V segment lost 1 base, leaving 7 bases of the junction unmatched. The CDR3 spans 15 residues. Germline V gene sequence: CDR1 DFQATT, CDR2 SNEGSKA (reference sequence). This receptor was obtained from a human donor with Susac syndrome. This chain uses TRBV20-1 with TRBJ2-7, with 12 bases that match TRBD1. Sample: CD4+ T cells from PBMCs. Written as DNA, the CDR3 is TGCAGTGCTAGAGTCCTTGGGACAGGGGGCGGCGAGCAGTACTTC. Its protein product is CSARVLGTGGGEQYF.